A selection of T cell receptor beta chains follows, all from one sample in a study of blood T cell repertoires in COVID-19. The protocol was immunoSEQ multiplex PCR, while the TCRdb copy is restricted to in-frame clones and leaves out a portion. The table has some 400,000 clones, 91% seen once. Sequencing used PBMCs or T cells enriched from blood (not recorded which). Receptors were obtained from a woman between 40 and 50 years old who had been exposed to COVID-19. Both conserved end residues are part of each CDR3. The D gene is left open where the match is weak. The size of a clone is reported for some rows only, either as once, few or many, or as a class for expanded clones.

TRBJ1-2	14	.	TRBD1	TRBV7-2	TGTGCCAGCAGGGAGAGACAGGGGGCGCAAGGCTACACCTTC	CASRERQGAQGYTF
TRBJ1-4	14	.	.	TRBV19	TGTGCCAGTAGTATCCTGGGAGGAAGGGGAAAACTGTTTTTT	CASSILGGRGKLFF
TRBJ1-2	15	.	TRBD1	TRBV6-5	TGTGCCAGCAGTCCCTACAGGGGATTCGGCTATGGCTACACCTTC	CASSPYRGFGYGYTF
TRBJ2-2	15	.	.	TRBV19	TGTGCCAGTAAAGTGGAGGGGGCGCAAAACGGGGAGCTGTTTTTT	CASKVEGAQNGELFF
TRBJ2-7	16	.	.	TRBV6-1	TGTGCCAGCAGTGAACCGGGGTGGAAGGCAAGCTACGAGCAGTACTTC	CASSEPGWKASYEQYF
TRBJ2-7	15	.	.	TRBV4-3	TGCGCCAGCAGCCAAGTCAATCTAGCGACCTACGAGCAGTACTTC	CASSQVNLATYEQYF
TRBJ1-3	18	.	.	TRBV5-1	TGCGCCAGCAGCTTGATGGACAGTACAGCCTCGTCTGGAAACACCATATATTTT	CASSLMDSTASSGNTIYF
TRBJ2-5	13	.	.	TRBV29-1	TGCAGCGCTGGGAGACGGGGACAAGAGACCCAGTACTTC	CSAGRRGQETQYF
TRBJ2-6	17	.	.	TRBV5-4	TGTGCCAGCAGCCCGGCGGTCGGGGTCTCTGGGGCCAACGTCCTGACTTTC	CASSPAVGVSGANVLTF
TRBJ1-1	14	.	.	TRBV18	TGTGCCAGCTCACCCCTCCCTGGGAGCACTGAAGCTTTCTTT	CASSPLPGSTEAFF
TRBJ2-5	12	once	.	TRBV29-1	TGCAGCGTTGGTGGAGGGTCAGAGACCCAGTACTTC	CSVGGGSETQYF
TRBJ1-5	18	.	.	TRBV24-1	TGTGCCACCAGTGTGCAGGGAGGGAGGGTCATGTGGAATCAGCCCCAGCATTTT	CATSVQGGRVMWNQPQHF
TRBJ2-2	16	.	TRBD2	TRBV2	TGTGCCAGCAGGAGACGTTCTAGCGGGAGGGCCGGGGAGCTGTTTTTT	CASRRRSSGRAGELFF